The next 14 T cell receptor beta chains were all read from a single sample in a study of T cell responses to AZD1222 COVID-19 vaccine. Profiling relied on immunoSEQ multiplex PCR, and the TCRdb table lists in-frame clones only, not all of them. The profile shows 140,000 to 150,000 clones, 92% of them singletons. The starting material was peripheral blood, obtained 28 days after the second AZD1222 dose. These receptors were collected from an adult who received the AZD1222 COVID-19 vaccine.

This clone was seen a single time. The chain is built from TRBV15 and TRBJ2-2, with 8 bases that match TRBD2. Trimming took 4 bases from V and 4 from J; bases not matched to a gene: 5. Germline CDR1 LNHNV, CDR2 YYDKDF (reference sequence). The CDR3 runs to 15 residues. CDR3 residues: CATSIRTSSTGELFF. CDR3 in DNA: TGTGCCACCAGCATCCGGACTAGCTCCACCGGGGAGCTGTTTTTT.

The chain joins TRBV19 to TRBJ1-2, with unresolved D. Germline values: CDR1 LNHDA, CDR2 SQIVND (reference sequence). This CDR3 comprises 14 residues. Trimming pared 6 bases from V and 0 bases from J, leaving 11 bases between. The CDR3 DNA follows: TGTGCCAGTAGCCTCCCCATTTCTAACTATGGCTACACCTTC. This translates into CASSLPISNYGYTF.

J is TRBJ1-2 and V is TRBV5-1; D possibly corresponds to TRBD1 (5 bases). The V end was cut by 0 bases, the J end by 4 bases, with 10 bases between. Germline V gene lookup returns CDR1 SGHRS and CDR2 YFSETQ. The CDR3 runs 14 residues. The DNA for the CDR3 is TGCGCCAGCAGCTTGGAATCGACAGTCTATGGCTACACCTTC. Translating gives CASSLESTVYGYTF.

The chain combines TRBV7-9 with TRBJ2-4, with TRBD2 matching 7 bases. Trimming removed 2 bases from V and 7 bases from J; junction bases left unmatched: 2. Per the germline V gene, CDR1 is SEHNR and CDR2 is FQNEAQ (reference sequence). This CDR3 contains 13 residues. DNA for the CDR3: TGTGCCAGCAGCTTAAGCGGGAACAACATTCAGTACTTC. Translating it yields CASSLSGNNIQYF.

The rearrangement uses TRBV28 and TRBJ1-1; 8 bases fit TRBD1. V lost 7 bases to trimming and J lost 10 bases; unmatched junction nucleotides: 11. Germline V lookup: CDR1 MDHEN, CDR2 SYDVKM. The CDR3 is 13 residues long. In nucleotides, the CDR3 is TGTGCCAGCACCAGGAACAGGGGGGTATCAGCTTTCTTT. Protein product: CASTRNRGVSAFF.

V is TRBV5-4 and J is TRBJ1-5; 7 nucleotides line up with TRBD1. Losses at the gene ends were 4 bases for V and 5 bases for J; bases not matched to a gene: 18. CDR3 size: 18 residues. The germline V gene has CDR1 SGHNT and CDR2 YYREEE (reference sequence). Written as DNA, the CDR3 is TGTGCCAGCAGCCGCTGCGGTAAAGACAGGGCGCTTGATCAGCCCCAGCATTTT. Encoded protein: CASSRCGKDRALDQPQHF.

This clone occurred once. The chain carries TRBV10-3 and TRBJ2-7; D might be TRBD1 (5 bases). CDR3 length equals 15 residues. CDR1 ENHRY and CDR2 SYGVKD come from the germline V gene. The V gene lost 6 bases and the J gene lost 2 bases, with 17 bases spanning the gap. DNA of the CDR3: TGTGCCATCAGCACCCGGACATCCGAAACCTACGAGCAGTACTTC. As protein: CAISTRTSETYEQYF.

The V call is TRBV18, the J call TRBJ2-1; 13 bases map to TRBD2. The trim removed 0 bases at V and 6 bases at J, leaving 2 bases unmatched. The CDR3 is 16 amino acids. CDR1 and CDR2 from the germline V gene are KGHSH and LQKENI. The CDR3 loop is CASSPPGLAGSNEQFF. CDR3 coding DNA: TGTGCCAGCTCACCACCGGGACTAGCGGGGTCCAATGAGCAGTTCTTC.

The V call is TRBV6-1, the J call TRBJ1-6, with D possibly being TRBD1 (6 bases). V dropped 4 bases and J dropped 5 bases, with 18 bases sitting between them. Germline values: CDR1 MNHNS, CDR2 SASEGT. The CDR3 is made up of 17 amino acids. The DNA for the CDR3 is TGTGCCAGCAGTGGGACCCAGGCAGGGGTGAATAATTCACCCCTCCACTTT. Protein sequence: CASSGTQAGVNNSPLHF.

On this clone itself: One junction end does not reproduce the germline sequence, and a read error may be involved. The chain joins TRBV19 to TRBJ2-1; TRBD2 aligns across 7 bases. The CDR3 covers 14 residues. The germline V gene has CDR1 LNHDA and CDR2 SQIVND (reference sequence). The CDR3 region has the DNA TGTGCCAGTAAGGGGCTAGCGGCTTACACTGAGCAGTTCTTC. Translation: CASKGLAAYTEQFF.

The chain has TRBV6-6 and TRBJ2-1, with 8 bases that match TRBD2. The CDR3 extends over 19 amino acids. The germline V gene encodes CDR1 MNHNY and CDR2 SVGAGI (reference sequence). J lost 4 bases, V lost 5 bases, and 19 bases had no gene match. The CDR3 DNA is TGTGCCAGCAGTCCAACACGCCTAATAGCGGGATCAGTTTACAATGAGCAGTTCTTC. As protein: CASSPTRLIAGSVYNEQFF.

The rearrangement links TRBV10-3 to TRBJ1-1, with no clear D. The germline V and J ends were trimmed by 6 bases and 2 bases, with 7 bases remaining between them. The CDR3 is 12 amino acids. Germline V gene lookup returns CDR1 ENHRY and CDR2 SYGVKD. In nucleotides, the CDR3 is TGTGCCATCAGAGCCACAAACACTGAAGCTTTCTTT. It is translated as CAIRATNTEAFF.

The chain couples TRBV7-6 to TRBJ2-1, with 13 bases aligning to TRBD2. This CDR3 has 15 residues. From germline, CDR1 is SGHVS and CDR2 FNYEAQ. Unmatched junction bases numbered 5, after V lost 5 bases and J lost 7 bases. The chain's CDR3 is CASSPGLAGRNEQFF. Here the CDR3 DNA reads TGTGCCAGCAGCCCGGGACTAGCGGGACGGAATGAGCAGTTCTTC.

The rearrangement uses TRBV30 and TRBJ1-4; tentatively, D is TRBD1 (5 bases). CDR1 is GTSNPN, CDR2 SVGIG, per germline (reference sequence). The CDR3 has 15 residues. V lost 2 bases and J 8 bases, leaving 18 bases between the germline ends. In nucleotides, the CDR3 is TGTGCCTGGAGTTCGGGGGGAAATGGTGTGGAAAAACTGTTTTTT. It translates to CAWSSGGNGVEKLFF.